The 11 T cell receptor beta chains in this list originate from one sample, sequenced in a study of OX40 agonist ivuxolimab in advanced cancers. Only in-frame clones appear in the TCRdb table, and some are missing; sequencing was by immunoSEQ multiplex PCR. The repertoire includes approximately 77,000 clones, more than 80% of them detected once, and 2% to 2.5% sits in the top ten. The specimen comprised CD4+ or CD8+ T cells sorted from blood, sampled in a trial of the OX40 agonist ivuxolimab. These receptors were taken from an adult with an advanced solid tumor such as melanoma, head and neck, liver or kidney cancer.

V usage is TRBV2 and J usage is TRBJ1-1; D possibly corresponds to TRBD1 (5 bases). Per germline, CDR1 SNHLY and CDR2 FYNNEI. V was cut by 4 bases and J by 1 base, with 13 bases left in between. This CDR3 is 15 amino acids long. The CDR3 region has the DNA TGTGCCAGCAGTGTCATGGACACCCGGAACACTGAAGCTTTCTTT. Residues: CASSVMDTRNTEAFF.

This clone was seen more than once but under ten times. The rearrangement links TRBV19 to TRBJ1-5; unclear D gene. The CDR3 contains 13 residues. V lost 6 bases, J lost 5 bases, and 11 bases lay in between. CDR1 LNHDA and CDR2 SQIVND come from the germline V gene (reference sequence). The CDR3 bases are TGTGCCAGTAGCCCGTCCAGAGATCAGCCCCAGCATTTT. It translates to CASSPSRDQPQHF. The whole variable domain, filled in from reference TRBV19 and TRBJ1-5, reads DGGITQSPKYLFRKEGQNVTLSCEQNLNHDAMYWYRQDPGQGLRLIYYSQIVNDFQKGDIAEGYSVSREKKESFPLTVTSAQKNPTAFYLCASSPSRDQPQHFGDGTRLSIL.

The V call is TRBV7-9, the J call TRBJ1-5; 7 bases fit TRBD1. Germline CDR1 SEHNR, CDR2 FQNEAQ (reference sequence). The CDR3 is 16 residues long. V gave up 5 bases and J gave up 5 bases; unmatched junction bases: 12. This CDR3 reads CASSKGAGGPYQPQHF. The CDR3 nucleotides are TGTGCCAGCAGCAAAGGGGCAGGGGGGCCCTATCAGCCCCAGCATTTT.

The chain links TRBV18 to TRBJ2-3, with TRBD1 matching over 7 bases. Germline V gene lookup returns CDR1 KGHSH and CDR2 LQKENI. This CDR3 has 16 residues. The V segment lost 1 base and the J segment 2 bases; nucleotides outside the gene matches: 6. CDR3 coding DNA: TGTGCCAGCTCACCACAGGCAGGGGGTAACACAGATACGCAGTATTTT. Translation gives CASSPQAGGNTDTQYF. The full variable domain, in which reference TRBV18 and TRBJ2-3 provide the parts outside the CDR3, is NAGVMQNPRHLVRRRGQEARLRCSPMKGHSHVYWYRQLPEEGLKFMVYLQKENIIDESGMPKERFSAEFPKEGPSILRIQQVVRGDSAAYFCASSPQAGGNTDTQYFGPGTRLTVL.

CDR3 loop: CAWTYEGWVNYGYTF. CDR3 nucleotides: TGTGCCTGGACATATGAGGGGTGGGTTAACTATGGCTACACCTTC. The chain employs TRBV30 and TRBJ1-2; the D gene is possibly TRBD1 (5 bases). This CDR3 is 15 amino acids long. Germline CDR1 GTSNPN, CDR2 SVGIG (reference sequence). V was clipped by 4 bases and J by 1 base, with 16 bases between them.

V usage is TRBV19 and J usage is TRBJ1-2, with 8 bases identical to TRBD1. Germline V gene lookup returns CDR1 LNHDA and CDR2 SQIVND (reference sequence). J lost 8 bases, V lost 10 bases, and 15 bases had no gene match. The CDR3 has 14 amino acids. This CDR3 reads CATTQGARRTGYTF. The CDR3 DNA reads as TGTGCCACAACCCAGGGGGCGCGAAGAACGGGCTACACCTTC.

The chain has TRBV5-1 and TRBJ1-6; the D gene is possibly TRBD1 (5 bases). The CDR3 sequence is 17 residues long. Germline V gene sequence: CDR1 SGHRS, CDR2 YFSETQ. Deletions cut 2 bases from V and 0 bases from J, with 12 bases between. CDR3 sequence reads: CASSLGGVSSYNSPLHF. The CDR3 coding sequence is TGCGCCAGCAGCTTAGGAGGGGTCAGCTCCTATAATTCACCCCTCCACTTT. The variable domain in full, completed from reference TRBV5-1 and TRBJ1-6, reads KAGVTQTPRYLIKTRGQQVTLSCSPISGHRSVSWYQQTPGQGLQFLFEYFSETQRNKGNFPGRFSGRQFSNSRSEMNVSTLELGDSALYLCASSLGGVSSYNSPLHFGNGTRLTVT.

The DNA of the CDR3 is TGTGCCACCAGCTCCGGGACAGGGGGTGCCTACGAGCAGTACTTC. Translating it yields CATSSGTGGAYEQYF. The chain links TRBV15 to TRBJ2-7; 11 nucleotides line up with TRBD1. The junction had 5 bases not matched to a gene; V was cut back by 5 bases and J by 2 bases. Germline CDR1 reads LNHNV; CDR2 reads YYDKDF (reference sequence). The CDR3 has 15 amino acids.

The chain has TRBV5-6 and TRBJ1-1, with D unresolved. The V and J ends lost 2 bases and 0 bases respectively, with 11 bases between them. Germline CDR1 is SGHDT and CDR2 is YYEEEE. The CDR3 consists of 15 residues. CDR3 loop: CASSLPGGVNTEAFF. In nucleotides, the CDR3 is TGTGCCAGCAGCTTACCAGGAGGCGTGAACACTGAAGCTTTCTTT.

The V and J genes are TRBV10-1 and TRBJ1-1; D not certain. V was trimmed by 3 bases and J by 4 bases, leaving 15 bases between them. In germline, CDR1 is WNHNN, CDR2 SYGVQD (reference sequence). The CDR3 totals 15 residues. The CDR3 bases are TGCGCCAGCAGTGAAGGATCTGACCGACCCACTGAAGCTTTCTTT. It translates to CASSEGSDRPTEAFF.

The V gene is TRBV5-5, the J gene TRBJ2-2; 10 bases map to TRBD2. CDR1 is SGHKS and CDR2 is YYEKEE in the germline V gene (reference sequence). CDR3 length: 18 residues. V lost 2 bases, J lost 5 bases, and 12 bases stayed unmatched. CDR3 region: CASSFNPPLAGATGELFF. The CDR3 nucleotides are TGTGCCAGCAGCTTTAATCCCCCTCTAGCGGGAGCGACCGGGGAGCTGTTTTTT. The full variable domain, in which reference TRBV5-5 and TRBJ2-2 provide the parts outside the CDR3, is DAGVTQSPTHLIKTRGQQVTLRCSPISGHKSVSWYQQVLGQGPQFIFQYYEKEERGRGNFPDRFSARQFPNYSSELNVNALLLGDSALYLCASSFNPPLAGATGELFFGEGSRLTVL.